This TCR beta chain was sequenced in a study of regulatory T cells in long-lasting Graves disease. The CDR3 totals 12 residues. Trimming cost V 3 bases and J 8 bases, with 8 bases left between them. Germline V gives CDR1 WNHNN, CDR2 SYGVQD (reference sequence). Construction of the TCR beta libraries employed iRepertoire HTBI primers in conjunction with Arm-PCR of CDR3 regions. TCRdb fed the multiplex PCR reads into MiXCR, producing one record per CDR3 protein. The profile covers roughly 610,000 distinct CDR3 sequences, with around 17% appearing a single time and more than 15% taken by the ten largest. Time point: newly diagnosed GD, antithyroid drugs for less than 3 months. The TCR library was prepared using RNA isolated from PBMCs. This sample was also put to use in a study of T cells in Graves' hyperthyroidism and ophthalmopathy. That paper states: The definition of stable Graves' hyperthyroidism was no ophthalmopathy progression within 18 months.

Material: peripheral blood mononuclear cells (PBMCs), obtained at new diagnosis, from a patient treated with antithyroid drugs. This clonotype was obtained from a woman in her thirties with Graves disease. The chain uses TRBV10-1 and TRBJ2-1; D may be TRBD2 (5 bases). The CDR3 sequence: CASSDTSHEQFF. The CDR3, as DNA: TGCGCCAGCAGTGATACTAGTCATGAGCAGTTCTTC.